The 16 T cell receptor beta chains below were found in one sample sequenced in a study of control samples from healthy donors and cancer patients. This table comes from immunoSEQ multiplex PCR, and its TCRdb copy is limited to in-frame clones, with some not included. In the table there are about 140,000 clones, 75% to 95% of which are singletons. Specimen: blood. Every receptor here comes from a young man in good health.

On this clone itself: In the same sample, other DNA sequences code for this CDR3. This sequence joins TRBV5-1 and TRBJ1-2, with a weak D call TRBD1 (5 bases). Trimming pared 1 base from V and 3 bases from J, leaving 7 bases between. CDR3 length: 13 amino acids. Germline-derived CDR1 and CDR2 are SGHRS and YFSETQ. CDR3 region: CASSLRGDYGYTF. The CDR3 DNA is TGCGCCAGCAGCTTGAGAGGGGACTATGGCTACACCTTC.

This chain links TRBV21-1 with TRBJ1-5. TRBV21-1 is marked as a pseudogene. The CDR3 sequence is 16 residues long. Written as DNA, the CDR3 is TGTGCCAACCTTAAGGAAGGGATAGGAAGCAATCAGCCCCAGCATTTT. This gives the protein CANLKEGIGSNQPQHF.

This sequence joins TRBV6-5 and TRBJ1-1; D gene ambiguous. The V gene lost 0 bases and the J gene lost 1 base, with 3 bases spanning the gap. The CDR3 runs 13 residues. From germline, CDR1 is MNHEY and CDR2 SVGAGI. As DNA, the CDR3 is TGTGCCAGCAGTTACTCGTCGAACACTGAAGCTTTCTTT. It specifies CASSYSSNTEAFF.

The CDR3 spells CASSPTDSRSTEAFF. CDR3 DNA: TGCGCCAGCAGCCCCACTGACTCCCGGTCTACTGAAGCTTTCTTT. This sequence joins TRBV4-1 and TRBJ1-1; no firm D call. V was shortened by 4 bases and J by 5 bases, with 17 bases between the two germline ends. CDR3 length: 15 residues. Looked up from germline, CDR1 is MGHRA and CDR2 is YSYEKL.

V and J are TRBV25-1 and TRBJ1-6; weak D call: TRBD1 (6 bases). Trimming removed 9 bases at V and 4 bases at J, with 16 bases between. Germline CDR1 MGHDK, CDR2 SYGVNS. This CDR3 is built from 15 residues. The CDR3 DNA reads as TGTGCCAGTGAGCCCGGGACACTTTATAATTCACCCCTCCACTTT. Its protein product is CASEPGTLYNSPLHF.

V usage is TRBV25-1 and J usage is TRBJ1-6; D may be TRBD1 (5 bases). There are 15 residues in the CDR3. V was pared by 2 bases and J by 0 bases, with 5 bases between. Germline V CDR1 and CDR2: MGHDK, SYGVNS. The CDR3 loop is CASSEGGSYNSPLHF. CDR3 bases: TGTGCCAGCAGTGAAGGGGGCTCCTATAATTCACCCCTCCACTTT.

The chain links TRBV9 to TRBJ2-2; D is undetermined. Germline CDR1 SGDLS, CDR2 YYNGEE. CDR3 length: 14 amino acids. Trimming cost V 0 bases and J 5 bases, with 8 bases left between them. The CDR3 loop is CASSVVWQTGELFF. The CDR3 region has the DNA TGTGCCAGCAGCGTAGTGTGGCAGACCGGGGAGCTGTTTTTT.

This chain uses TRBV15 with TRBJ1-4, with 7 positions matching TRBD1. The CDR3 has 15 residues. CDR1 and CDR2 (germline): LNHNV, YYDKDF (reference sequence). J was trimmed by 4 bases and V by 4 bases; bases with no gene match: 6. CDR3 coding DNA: TGTGCCACCAGCAACGACAGGGTGGTTAATGAAAAACTGTTTTTT. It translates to CATSNDRVVNEKLFF.

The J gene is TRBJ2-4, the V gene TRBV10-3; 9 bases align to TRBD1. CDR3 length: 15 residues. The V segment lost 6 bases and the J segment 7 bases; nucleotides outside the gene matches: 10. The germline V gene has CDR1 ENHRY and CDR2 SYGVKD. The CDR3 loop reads CAISDFRDRVNIQYF. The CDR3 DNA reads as TGTGCCATCAGCGATTTTAGGGACAGGGTTAACATTCAGTACTTC.

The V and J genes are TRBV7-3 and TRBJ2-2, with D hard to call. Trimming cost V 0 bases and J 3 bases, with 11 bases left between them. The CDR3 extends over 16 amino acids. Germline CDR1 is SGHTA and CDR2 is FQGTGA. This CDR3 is CASSLTLGKHTGELFF. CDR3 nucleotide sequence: TGTGCCAGCAGCTTAACGTTAGGGAAACACACCGGGGAGCTGTTTTTT.

CDR3 protein: CASSLRGLITYEQYF. CDR3 coding DNA: TGTGCCAGCAGCTTACGGGGACTGATTACCTACGAGCAGTACTTC. The V gene is TRBV11-2, the J gene TRBJ2-7; possible D gene TRBD2, 6 bases. This CDR3 region has 15 residues. Germline V gene data show CDR1 as SGHAT and CDR2 as FQNNGV. V lost 2 bases and J lost 2, with 13 bases in between. The full variable domain, completed using reference TRBV11-2 and TRBJ2-7, is EAGVAQSPRYKIIEKRQSVAFWCNPISGHATLYWYQQILGQGPKLLIQFQNNGVVDDSQLPKDRFSAERLKGVDSTLKIQPAKLEDSAVYLCASSLRGLITYEQYFGPGTRLTVT.

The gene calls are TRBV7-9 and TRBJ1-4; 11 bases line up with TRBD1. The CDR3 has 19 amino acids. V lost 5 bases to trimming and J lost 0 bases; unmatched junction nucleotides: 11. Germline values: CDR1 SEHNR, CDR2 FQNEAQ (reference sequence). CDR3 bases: TGTGCCAGCAGCCACCCCCGGGACAGGGGGTTTGCAACTAATGAAAAACTGTTTTTT. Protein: CASSHPRDRGFATNEKLFF. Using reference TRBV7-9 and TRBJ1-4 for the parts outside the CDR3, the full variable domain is DTGVSQNPRHKITKRGQNVTFRCDPISEHNRLYWYRQTLGQGPEFLTYFQNEAQLEKSRLLSDRFSAERPKGSFSTLEIQRTEQGDSAMYLCASSHPRDRGFATNEKLFFGSGTQLSVL.

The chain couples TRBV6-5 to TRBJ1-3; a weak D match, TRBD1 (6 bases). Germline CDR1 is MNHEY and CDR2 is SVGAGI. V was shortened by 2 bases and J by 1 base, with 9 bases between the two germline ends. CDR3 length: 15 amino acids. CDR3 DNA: TGTGCCAGCAGTTACCTACAGGGTTCTGGAAACACCATATATTTT. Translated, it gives CASSYLQGSGNTIYF.

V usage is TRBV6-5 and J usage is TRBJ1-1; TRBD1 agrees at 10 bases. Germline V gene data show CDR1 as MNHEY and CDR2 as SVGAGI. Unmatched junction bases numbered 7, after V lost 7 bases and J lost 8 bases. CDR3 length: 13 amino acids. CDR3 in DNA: TGTGCCAGCACCAAGGAGACAGGGGGCGAAGCTTTCTTT. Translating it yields CASTKETGGEAFF.

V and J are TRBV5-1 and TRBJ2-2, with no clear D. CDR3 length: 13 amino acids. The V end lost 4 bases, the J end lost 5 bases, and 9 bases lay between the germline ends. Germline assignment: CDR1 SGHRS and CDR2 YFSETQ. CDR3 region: CASSPDGTGELFF. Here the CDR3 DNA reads TGCGCCAGCAGCCCGGACGGGACCGGGGAGCTGTTTTTT.

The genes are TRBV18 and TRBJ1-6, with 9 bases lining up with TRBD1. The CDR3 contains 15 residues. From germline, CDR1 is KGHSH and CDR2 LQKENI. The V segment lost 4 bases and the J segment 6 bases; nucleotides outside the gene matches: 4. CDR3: CASSLQGQGNSPLHF. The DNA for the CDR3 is TGTGCCAGCTCACTGCAGGGACAGGGTAATTCACCCCTCCACTTT.